The source of this TCR beta chain is a study of blood T cell repertoires in COVID-19. This clone was seen more than once but under ten times. Profiling relied on immunoSEQ multiplex PCR, and the TCRdb table lists in-frame clones only, not all of them. Of around 120,000 clones in the sample, 78% were seen once. What was sequenced was peripheral blood. This receptor was obtained from a man between 65 and 85 years old with acute or convalescent COVID-19.

The CDR3 nucleotides are TGTGCCAGCAGCTTACGTGGGGGGGGGCTCCGGGATACGCAGTATTTT. It encodes CASSLRGGGLRDTQYF. The chain uses TRBV7-6 and TRBJ2-3; D might be TRBD2 (7 bases). Trimming stripped 2 bases from V and 6 bases from J, with 18 bases between. Germline lookup yields CDR1 SGHVS and CDR2 FNYEAQ. CDR3 length: 16 residues.